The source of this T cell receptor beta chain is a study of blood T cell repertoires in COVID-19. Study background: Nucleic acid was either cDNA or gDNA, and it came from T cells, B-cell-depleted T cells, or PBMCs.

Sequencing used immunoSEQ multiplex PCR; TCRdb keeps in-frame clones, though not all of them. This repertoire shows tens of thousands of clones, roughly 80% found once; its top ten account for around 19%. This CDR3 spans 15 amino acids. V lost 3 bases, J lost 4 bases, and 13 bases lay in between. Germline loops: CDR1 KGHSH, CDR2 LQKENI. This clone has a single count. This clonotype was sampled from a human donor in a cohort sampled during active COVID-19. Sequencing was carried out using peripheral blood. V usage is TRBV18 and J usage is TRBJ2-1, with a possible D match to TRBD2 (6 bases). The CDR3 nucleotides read TGTGCCAGCTCACCGGGGCTAGCGTCGTACAATGAGCAGTTCTTC. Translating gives CASSPGLASYNEQFF.